This T cell receptor beta chain was observed in a study of blood T cells in healthy people across ages. The study drew donors from healthy Caucasian individuals in Russia aged roughly 6 to 90. Per sample, no less than 6 micrograms of total RNA were extracted. Primed by a sample-barcoded 5' primer and a J-beta primer mix, a second PCR proceeded for about 6 to 12 cycles. Tags on each cDNA molecule came from a template-switch adaptor with 12 random nucleotides. TCRdb used MiXCR to reprocess the 5' RACE reads, holding one entry per CDR3 protein. This table holds just over 1 million distinct CDR3 sequences, under 45% found once. V was pared by 2 bases and J by 8 bases, with 8 bases of the junction left unmatched. Germline V gene lookup returns CDR1 DFQATT and CDR2 SNEGSKA (reference sequence). CDR3 size: 15 residues. Findings of the study overall: With age, beta diversity per million T cells declined roughly linearly, significantly by 40.

On this clonotype: Antigen: not known.

Source material: blood. This receptor was obtained from an older woman in good health. The chain has TRBV20-1 and TRBJ2-1, with 11 bases aligning to TRBD2. DNA for the CDR3: TGCAGTGCTAGATCTACTAGCGGGAGCCCCGATGAGCAGTTCTTC. Amino acid sequence: CSARSTSGSPDEQFF.